Described below is a single T cell receptor beta chain sequence and its context. The CDR3 is 16 amino acids. V lost 5 bases and J lost 6, with 19 bases in between. CDR1 and CDR2 (germline): SEHNR, FQNEAQ (reference sequence). TCRdb reanalysed the RT-PCR reads using MiXCR and keeps one entry per CDR3 protein. The data show hundreds of thousands of distinct CDR3 sequences, 11% to 15% seen once. V gene TRBV7-9 combines with J gene TRBJ1-4; D is possibly TRBD1 (6 bases). The receptor comes from a female donor in good health, serving as a healthy control. The source material was memory CD4+ T cells from blood. The CDR3 region is CASSAVLGAGDEKLFF. CDR3 nucleotide sequence: TGTGCCAGCAGCGCCGTATTGGGGGCTGGTGATGAAAAACTGTTTTTT.